A selection of T cell receptor beta chains follows, all from one sample in a study of shared clonotypes between healthy human individuals. The table came from immunoSEQ multiplex PCR; TCRdb's copy has only in-frame clones and leaves some out. The sample includes 2.5 million or so clones, approximately 94% of them seen just once. Sequencing was done on a sample of naive CD4+ T cells sorted from blood. These receptors came from a man aged 18 to 30 in good health. Each CDR3 is given with its conserved first and last residue. D genes are given only for firm matches. Clone size is shown for a subset of rows, as once, few, many or a class of expanded clone.

cdr3_length: 15; v_call: TRBV5-6; d_call: TRBD1; clone_size: NA; j_call: TRBJ2-7; cdr3_nt: TGTGCCAGCAGCGTCCCGGGACAGGGGCCCTACGAGCAGTACTTC; cdr3_aa: CASSVPGQGPYEQYF
cdr3_length: 21; v_call: TRBV5-1; d_call: TRBD1; clone_size: NA; j_call: TRBJ2-2; cdr3_nt: TGCGCCAGCAGCTCTCCCTTTGGACAGGGCTGGGGTTCGACGAACACCGGGGAGCTGTTTTTT; cdr3_aa: CASSSPFGQGWGSTNTGELFF
cdr3_length: 14; v_call: TRBV19; d_call: NA; clone_size: NA; j_call: TRBJ2-7; cdr3_nt: TGTGCCAGTAGTCCTCAGGGTTTTGCCTACGAGCAGTACTTC; cdr3_aa: CASSPQGFAYEQYF
cdr3_length: 13; v_call: TRBV6-5; d_call: NA; clone_size: NA; j_call: TRBJ1-2; cdr3_nt: TGTGCCACCACTAGGGGGGACGGCTATGGCTACACCTTC; cdr3_aa: CATTRGDGYGYTF
cdr3_length: 15; v_call: TRBV4-1; d_call: TRBD2; clone_size: NA; j_call: TRBJ2-1; cdr3_nt: TGCGCCAGCAGCCAAACCTTAGCGGGAGCGGATGAGCAGTTCTTC; cdr3_aa: CASSQTLAGADEQFF
cdr3_length: 15; v_call: TRBV6-6; d_call: TRBD2; clone_size: NA; j_call: TRBJ2-7; cdr3_nt: TGTGCCAGCAGTTACCCCCGCGGGAGGAACCACGAGCAGTACTTC; cdr3_aa: CASSYPRGRNHEQYF
cdr3_length: 12; v_call: TRBV7-2; d_call: NA; clone_size: NA; j_call: TRBJ2-1; cdr3_nt: TGTGCCAGCAGCTTAGGAGTAGGCGAGCAGTTCTTC; cdr3_aa: CASSLGVGEQFF
cdr3_length: 18; v_call: TRBV19; d_call: TRBD1; clone_size: NA; j_call: TRBJ2-6; cdr3_nt: TGTGCCAGTAATCCTAGGGACAGGGTCTGGTCTGGGGCCAACGTCCTGACTTTC; cdr3_aa: CASNPRDRVWSGANVLTF
cdr3_length: 14; v_call: TRBV30; d_call: TRBD2; clone_size: NA; j_call: TRBJ2-5; cdr3_nt: TGTGCCTGGAGTGAAGGGGCCGGGGAGGGAACCCAGTACTTC; cdr3_aa: CAWSEGAGEGTQYF
cdr3_length: 15; v_call: TRBV7-8; d_call: TRBD1; clone_size: NA; j_call: TRBJ1-1; cdr3_nt: TGTGCCAGCAGCCCCGGGGGACAGGGGGACACTGAAGCTTTCTTT; cdr3_aa: CASSPGGQGDTEAFF
cdr3_length: 14; v_call: TRBV28; d_call: NA; clone_size: NA; j_call: TRBJ2-7; cdr3_nt: TGTGCCACCGCCGTCGGACTTCGTCCCTACGAGCAGTACTTC; cdr3_aa: CATAVGLRPYEQYF
cdr3_length: 11; v_call: TRBV10-2; d_call: NA; clone_size: NA; j_call: TRBJ1-1; cdr3_nt: TGCGCCGTCTCCGGGGGGGGTGAAGCTTTCTTT; cdr3_aa: CAVSGGGEAFF
cdr3_length: 14; v_call: TRBV29-1; d_call: NA; clone_size: NA; j_call: TRBJ2-1; cdr3_nt: TGCAGCGTTGACGTGGGGACCCTTGACAATGAGCAGTTCTTC; cdr3_aa: CSVDVGTLDNEQFF
cdr3_length: 13; v_call: TRBV21-1; d_call: NA; clone_size: once; j_call: TRBJ2-7; cdr3_nt: TGTGCCAGCGGCCCCCGGGCATCCTACGAGCAGTACTTC; cdr3_aa: CASGPRASYEQYF
cdr3_length: 12; v_call: TRBV11-2; d_call: NA; clone_size: NA; j_call: TRBJ1-2; cdr3_nt: TGTGCCAGCAGCTCGGACCCATTTGGCTACACCTTC; cdr3_aa: CASSSDPFGYTF
cdr3_length: 13; v_call: TRBV28; d_call: NA; clone_size: NA; j_call: TRBJ1-3; cdr3_nt: TGTGCCAGCAGCCCAGGGTTAGGAAACACCATATATTTT; cdr3_aa: CASSPGLGNTIYF
cdr3_length: 15; v_call: TRBV30; d_call: NA; clone_size: once; j_call: TRBJ1-6; cdr3_nt: TGTGCCTGGAGTGATTGGGGGATTTCGGATTCACCCCTCCACTTT; cdr3_aa: CAWSDWGISDSPLHF
cdr3_length: 18; v_call: TRBV27; d_call: TRBD2; clone_size: NA; j_call: TRBJ2-7; cdr3_nt: TGTGCCAGCAGTGAAGTCGGGGTTCTAGCGGGGGCTACCTACGAGCAGTACTTC; cdr3_aa: CASSEVGVLAGATYEQYF
cdr3_length: 15; v_call: TRBV5-4; d_call: NA; clone_size: NA; j_call: TRBJ1-6; cdr3_nt: TGTGCCAGCAGCCTGAACAGGGATTATAATTCACCCCTCCACTTT; cdr3_aa: CASSLNRDYNSPLHF
cdr3_length: 14; v_call: TRBV6-6; d_call: TRBD1; clone_size: NA; j_call: TRBJ1-1; cdr3_nt: TGTGCCAGCAGTACACAGGGGGGGAACACTGAAGCTTTCTTT; cdr3_aa: CASSTQGGNTEAFF
cdr3_length: 15; v_call: TRBV6-5; d_call: TRBD1; clone_size: NA; j_call: TRBJ2-2; cdr3_nt: TGTGCCAGCAGTTACCAGGGGGTCGGGACCGGGGAGCTGTTTTTT; cdr3_aa: CASSYQGVGTGELFF
cdr3_length: 13; v_call: TRBV5-4; d_call: NA; clone_size: NA; j_call: TRBJ1-2; cdr3_nt: TGTGCCAGCAGCCCGGACATCAACTATGGCTACACCTTC; cdr3_aa: CASSPDINYGYTF
cdr3_length: 13; v_call: TRBV19; d_call: NA; clone_size: NA; j_call: TRBJ2-5; cdr3_nt: TGTGCCAGTAGTATAGGCAATCAAGAGACCCAGTACTTC; cdr3_aa: CASSIGNQETQYF
cdr3_length: 15; v_call: TRBV4-2; d_call: NA; clone_size: NA; j_call: TRBJ2-6; cdr3_nt: TGTGCCAGCAGCCAAGTACCCTCTGGGGCCAACGTCCTGACTTTC; cdr3_aa: CASSQVPSGANVLTF
cdr3_length: 12; v_call: TRBV19; d_call: NA; clone_size: NA; j_call: TRBJ2-5; cdr3_nt: TGTGCCAGCCGAGATAGACAAGAGACCCAGTACTTC; cdr3_aa: CASRDRQETQYF
cdr3_length: 22; v_call: TRBV27; d_call: TRBD1; clone_size: NA; j_call: TRBJ2-7; cdr3_nt: TGTGCCAGCGGCCGCTTTCTGGGGGCGGGCAGGGGACAAAGGACAGGGGGCTACGAGCAGTACTTC; cdr3_aa: CASGRFLGAGRGQRTGGYEQYF
cdr3_length: 14; v_call: TRBV7-2; d_call: NA; clone_size: NA; j_call: TRBJ2-7; cdr3_nt: TGTGCCAGCAGCAACCTAGGCGACGCCTACGAGCAGTACTTC; cdr3_aa: CASSNLGDAYEQYF